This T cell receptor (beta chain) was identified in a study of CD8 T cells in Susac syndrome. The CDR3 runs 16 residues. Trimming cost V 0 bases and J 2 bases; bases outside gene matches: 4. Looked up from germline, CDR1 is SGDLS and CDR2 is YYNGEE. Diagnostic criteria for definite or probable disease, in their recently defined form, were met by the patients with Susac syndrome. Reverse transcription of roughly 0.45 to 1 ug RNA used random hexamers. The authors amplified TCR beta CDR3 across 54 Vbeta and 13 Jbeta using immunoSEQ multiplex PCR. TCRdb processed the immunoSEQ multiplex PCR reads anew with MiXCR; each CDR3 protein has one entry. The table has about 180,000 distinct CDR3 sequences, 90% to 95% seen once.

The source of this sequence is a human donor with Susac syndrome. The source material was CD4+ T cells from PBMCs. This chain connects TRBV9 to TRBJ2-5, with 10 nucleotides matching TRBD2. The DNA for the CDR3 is TGTGCCAGCAGCGTAGCGGCTAGCGGGGGTCAAGAGACCCAGTACTTC. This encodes CASSVAASGGQETQYF.